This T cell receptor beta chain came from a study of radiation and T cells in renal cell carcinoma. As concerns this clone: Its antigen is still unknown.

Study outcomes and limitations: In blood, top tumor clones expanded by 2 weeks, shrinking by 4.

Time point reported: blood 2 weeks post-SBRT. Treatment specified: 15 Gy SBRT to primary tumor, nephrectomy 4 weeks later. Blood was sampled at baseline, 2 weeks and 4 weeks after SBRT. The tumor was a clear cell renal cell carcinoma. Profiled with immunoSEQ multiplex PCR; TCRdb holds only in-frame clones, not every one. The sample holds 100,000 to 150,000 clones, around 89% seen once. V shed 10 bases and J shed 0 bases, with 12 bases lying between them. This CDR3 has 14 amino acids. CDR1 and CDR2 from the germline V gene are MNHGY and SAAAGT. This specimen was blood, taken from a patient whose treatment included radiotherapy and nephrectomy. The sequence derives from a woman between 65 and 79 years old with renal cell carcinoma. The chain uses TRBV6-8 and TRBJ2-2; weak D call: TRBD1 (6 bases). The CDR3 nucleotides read TGTGCCATTAAGACAGGTTCGAACACCGGGGAGCTGTTTTTT. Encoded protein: CAIKTGSNTGELFF.